This paragraph covers one TCR beta chain sequence. The antigen it binds to is not known. The sample holds no much larger clone one base away, and base qualities are not on file. This record comes from a study of shared clonotypes between healthy human individuals (dated by TCRdb to 2018 to 2020). Study-level background: The cohort comprised a couple of women and three men aged 18 to 49 years. To increase sequencing depth and limit assay-specific biases, different laboratories used diverse techniques to prepare libraries and sequence TCR repertoires. To estimate repertoire size and how much clonotypes are shared between individuals, the study performed deep sequencing of blood TCR repertoires from a handful of healthy adults. Between about 0.9 and 9 billion PBMCs per donor were obtained by leukapheresis. General findings and caveats noted by the study authors: Based on pairwise subsampling, the degree of clonotype sharing among donors was expected to be affected by sequencing depth. Sampling was restricted to blood, and TCR repertoires in tissue are likely to differ from TCR repertoires in blood. Because the study included a small number of donors, the genetic and exposure-history diversity represented was limited.

Using the deep immunoSEQ assay, multiplex PCR amplified TCR CDR3 regions from genomic DNA. For each cell subset, the extracted genomic DNA was distributed evenly across all wells of several immunoSEQ 96-well plates, and each plate served as one replicate. For unsorted PBMC, roughly 300 ng of genomic DNA, equivalent to about 30,000 T cell genomes, went into each replicate PCR. Ten immunoSEQ deep assay plates were used to sequence unsorted PBMC genomic DNA. Purified libraries were quantified with a Qubit 3.0 fluorometer, sized on a Bioanalyzer 2100, and re-quantified with the KAPA Library Quantification kit. A separate single-read 150-cycle Illumina NextSeq 550 flow cell was used to sequence each immunoSEQ 96-well plate. The paper's processing steps were these. The immunoSEQ output contained only junctional sequences without quality scores, so filtering could not match that applied to full-length reads. Sequences were annotated with PyIR, a Python wrapper for IgBLAST v1.9, and V/J genes and CDR3 were assigned using IMGT germline references. Any read was removed if the V/J assignment was weak (E-value above 1e-6), the CDR3 was missing, or the read contained stop codons, out-of-frame junctions, or ambiguous translated residues. A V3J clonotype was defined by an identical inferred V gene, J gene, and CDR3 amino acid sequence. The percentage overlap between two repertoires was calculated by dividing the number of shared unique clonotypes by the size of the smaller repertoire. RTK rarefaction, the Chao1 estimator, and Recon v2.1 estimates of unobserved clonotypes were used to assess repertoire richness. This immuneACCESS table, as held by TCRdb, lists in-frame sequences with V and J called but not all clones. Of the missing ones, under half trace to an unresolved V gene in checked studies; the others have no known cause. V and J calls and clone size are given by that table; D and trimming were obtained from the DNA. This sample gives about 500,000 clones in total; roughly three quarters of them show up just once. Approximately 12% of the sample lies in the top ten.

The donors were healthy, HIV-negative adults with no recently reported acute infections or vaccinations. Every donor was a Caucasian adult residing in Nashville, Tennessee, USA. For unsorted samples, 90 million to 95 million PBMCs were counted, and genomic DNA was extracted using the QIAamp DNA Blood Mini kit. Blood was collected by leukapheresis, and PBMCs were isolated by Ficoll-Histopaque density gradient centrifugation and then cryopreserved in liquid nitrogen vapor phase. The cysteine opens and the phenylalanine closes a CDR3 of 15 amino acids. Only the CDR3 DNA is retained, 45 bases long and in frame from the first base.

This clonotype originated in a woman aged 40 to 49 in good health. Some clones in this sample may be carry-over from other donors' samples. The rearranged segments are TRBV21-1 and TRBJ1-4; the table assigns TRBD1, which was not confirmed against the DNA. TRBV21-1 is recorded as a pseudogene. The sequenced sample consisted of PBMCs. The nucleotides read TGTGCCAGCAGCAAAGGGACAGCAACTAATGAAAAACTGTTTTTT. Translated, this gives CASSKGTATNEKLFF.